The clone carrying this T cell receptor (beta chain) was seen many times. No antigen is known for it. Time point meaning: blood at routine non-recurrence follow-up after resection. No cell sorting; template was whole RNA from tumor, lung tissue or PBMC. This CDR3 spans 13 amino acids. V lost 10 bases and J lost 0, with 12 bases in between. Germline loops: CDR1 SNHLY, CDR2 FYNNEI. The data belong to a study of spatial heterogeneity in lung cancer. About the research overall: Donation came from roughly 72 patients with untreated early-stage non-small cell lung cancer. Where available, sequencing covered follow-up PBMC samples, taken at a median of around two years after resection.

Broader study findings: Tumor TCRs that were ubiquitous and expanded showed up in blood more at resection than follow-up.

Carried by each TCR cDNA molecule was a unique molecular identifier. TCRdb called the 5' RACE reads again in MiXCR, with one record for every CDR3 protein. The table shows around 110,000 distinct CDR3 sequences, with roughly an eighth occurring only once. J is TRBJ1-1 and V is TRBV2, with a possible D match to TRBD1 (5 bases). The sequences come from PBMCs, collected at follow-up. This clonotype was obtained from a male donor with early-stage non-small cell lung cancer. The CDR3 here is CATFLGLNTEAFF. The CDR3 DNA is TGTGCCACCTTTTTGGGGCTGAACACTGAAGCTTTCTTT.